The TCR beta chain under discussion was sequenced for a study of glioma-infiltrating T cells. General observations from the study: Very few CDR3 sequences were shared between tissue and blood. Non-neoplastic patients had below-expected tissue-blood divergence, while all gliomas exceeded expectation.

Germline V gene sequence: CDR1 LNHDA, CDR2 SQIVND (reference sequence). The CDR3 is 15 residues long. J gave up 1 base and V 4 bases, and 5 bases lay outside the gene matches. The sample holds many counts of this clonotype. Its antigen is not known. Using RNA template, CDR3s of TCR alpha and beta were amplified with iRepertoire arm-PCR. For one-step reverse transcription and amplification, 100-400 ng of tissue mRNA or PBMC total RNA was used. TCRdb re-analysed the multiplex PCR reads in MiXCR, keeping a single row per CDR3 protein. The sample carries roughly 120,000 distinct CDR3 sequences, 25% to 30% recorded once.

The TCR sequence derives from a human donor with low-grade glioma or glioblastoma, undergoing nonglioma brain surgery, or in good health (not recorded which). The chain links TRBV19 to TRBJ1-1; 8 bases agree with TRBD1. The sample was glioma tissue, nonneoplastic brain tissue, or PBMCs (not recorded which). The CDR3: CASSNPGTGNTEAFF. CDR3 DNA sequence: TGTGCCAGTAGTAACCCCGGGACAGGGAACACTGAAGCTTTCTTT.